The 18 T cell receptor beta chains reported below all come from one sample, sequenced in a study of CD8 T cells in Susac syndrome. The RNA input was 0.5 to 1 ug, and it was reverse transcribed with random hexamers. TCRdb independently ran MiXCR on the immunoSEQ multiplex PCR reads; one entry per CDR3 protein. The data show 85,000 to 90,000 distinct CDR3 sequences, with just under 95% seen just once and 0.3% to 0.4% held by the top ten. Sample: CD8+ T cells from PBMCs. The receptor set was obtained from a human donor in good health.

A note on this clonotype: Its ends do not fully match the called genes, so a read error is possible. V gene TRBV27 combines with J gene TRBJ2-1, with 7 bases lining up with TRBD1. This CDR3 contains 14 residues. From germline, CDR1 is MNHEY and CDR2 SMNVEV (reference sequence). CDR3 protein: CASSLSGTVNEQFF. The CDR3 nucleotides read TGTGCCAGCAGTCTATCCGGGACAGTCAATGAGCAGTTCTTC.

The V and J genes are TRBV3-1 and TRBJ2-7, with D possibly TRBD1 on 6 matching bases. Germline lookup yields CDR1 LGHDT and CDR2 YNNKEL (reference sequence). The CDR3 contains 19 residues. The V end lost 1 base, the J end lost 3 bases, and 25 bases lay between the germline ends. The CDR3 DNA is TGTGCCAGCAGCCAAGGAAAGGGGCAGAACGACCAGGGGTACTACGAGCAGTACTTC. This codes for CASSQGKGQNDQGYYEQYF.

This chain uses TRBV6-1 with TRBJ2-7; 7 bases match TRBD2. The CDR3 runs 16 residues. Germline assignment: CDR1 MNHNS and CDR2 SASEGT. With 2 bases clipped from V and 3 bases from J, the junction kept 10 bases outside the gene matches. The CDR3 protein is CASSERLVGDYYEQYF. CDR3 DNA: TGTGCCAGCAGTGAAAGGTTGGTAGGGGACTACTACGAGCAGTACTTC.

This clonotype has a handful of counts. J is TRBJ2-4 and V is TRBV6-1; D uncertain. The CDR3 totals 14 residues. Trimming shortened V by 8 bases and J by 0 bases, and 11 bases separated the two germline ends. Germline V lookup: CDR1 MNHNS, CDR2 SASEGT. The CDR3 DNA reads as TGTGCCAGCTGGATAGGGCAAGCCAAAAACATTCAGTACTTC. Protein sequence: CASWIGQAKNIQYF.

This clonotype was observed a few times. The chain couples TRBV7-9 to TRBJ1-1; no firm D call. CDR1 and CDR2 from the germline V gene are SEHNR and FQNEAQ (reference sequence). The CDR3 extends over 14 amino acids. The V and J ends lost 1 base and 0 bases respectively, with 6 bases between them. The CDR3 DNA reads TGTGCCAGCAGCTTAGGACTGATGAACACTGAAGCTTTCTTT. This encodes CASSLGLMNTEAFF.

V and J are TRBV30 and TRBJ2-7, with D maybe TRBD1 (6 bases). V shed 2 bases and J shed 7 bases, with 12 bases lying between them. CDR3 length: 12 amino acids. The germline V gene has CDR1 GTSNPN and CDR2 SVGIG (reference sequence). Here the CDR3 reads CAWSTDSGEQYF. CDR3 nucleotide sequence: TGTGCCTGGAGTACGGACAGTGGGGAGCAGTACTTC.

This chain links TRBV7-8 with TRBJ2-7, with a tentative D call TRBD1 (5 bases). The V gene lost 2 bases and the J gene lost 4 bases, with 24 bases spanning the gap. Germline lookup yields CDR1 SGHVS and CDR2 FQNEAQ. The CDR3 runs to 18 residues. CDR3 bases: TGTGCCAGCAGCTTAAGGGGCCCTATCGCGACCGAAAGGTACGAGCAGTACTTC. This gives the protein CASSLRGPIATERYEQYF.

The chain links TRBV27 to TRBJ2-2; unclear D gene. Per germline, CDR1 MNHEY and CDR2 SMNVEV (reference sequence). With 6 bases removed from V and 5 bases from J, the gap between germline ends came to 10 bases. The CDR3 has 13 residues. The CDR3, as DNA: TGTGCCAGCAGCCCTATAGGGACCGGGGAGCTGTTTTTT. Amino acid sequence: CASSPIGTGELFF.

The genes are TRBV20-1 and TRBJ2-1, with 10 positions matching TRBD2. V lost 1 base to trimming and J lost 7 bases; unmatched junction nucleotides: 7. The CDR3 contains 15 residues. Germline lookup yields CDR1 DFQATT and CDR2 SNEGSKA (reference sequence). CDR3 residues: CSARGLTSGSNEQFF. As DNA, the CDR3 is TGCAGTGCTAGAGGCTTGACTAGCGGGTCTAATGAGCAGTTCTTC.

This chain links TRBV20-1 with TRBJ2-3; TRBD2 aligns across 11 bases. Germline trimming cut 3 bases from V and 5 bases from J; bases unmatched to any gene: 7. The CDR3 contains 15 residues. Germline V gene data show CDR1 as DFQATT and CDR2 as SNEGSKA (reference sequence). The CDR3 here is CSASFSGGAEDTQYF. CDR3 nucleotide sequence: TGCAGTGCTAGTTTTAGCGGGGGGGCCGAAGATACGCAGTATTTT.

The chain combines TRBV30 with TRBJ2-2; TRBD1 matches 7 bases. CDR3 size: 14 residues. Trimming at V came to 6 bases and at J to 3 bases, leaving 7 bases not matched to a gene. Germline values: CDR1 GTSNPN, CDR2 SVGIG (reference sequence). The CDR3 nucleotides are TGTGCCTGTACGACAGGGTGGGACACCGGGGAGCTGTTTTTT. Translating gives CACTTGWDTGELFF.

The chain employs TRBV7-9 and TRBJ1-4; 7 nucleotides agree with TRBD1. Germline V gives CDR1 SEHNR, CDR2 FQNEAQ (reference sequence). This CDR3 contains 15 residues. V lost 5 bases to trimming and J lost 4 bases; unmatched junction nucleotides: 7. This CDR3 reads CASSRSGQINEKLFF. DNA of the CDR3: TGTGCCAGCAGCCGATCGGGACAGATTAATGAAAAACTGTTTTTT. Full variable domain (missing parts from reference TRBV7-9 and TRBJ1-4): DTGVSQNPRHKITKRGQNVTFRCDPISEHNRLYWYRQTLGQGPEFLTYFQNEAQLEKSRLLSDRFSAERPKGSFSTLEIQRTEQGDSAMYLCASSRSGQINEKLFFGSGTQLSVL.

The V call is TRBV13, the J call TRBJ2-7, with 11 bases that match TRBD2. Losses at the gene ends were 4 bases for V and 0 bases for J; bases not matched to a gene: 8. Germline V gives CDR1 PRHDT, CDR2 FYEKMQ (reference sequence). CDR3 length: 17 residues. The CDR3 region is CASSWGLAELGSYEQYF. The DNA of the CDR3 is TGTGCCAGCAGCTGGGGACTAGCGGAACTCGGCTCCTACGAGCAGTACTTC.

V gene TRBV15 combines with J gene TRBJ2-7; D remains unclear. This CDR3 comprises 12 residues. Trimming removed 3 bases from V and 5 bases from J, with 8 bases in between. The germline V gene encodes CDR1 LNHNV and CDR2 YYDKDF (reference sequence). The CDR3 nucleotides read TGTGCCACCAGCAGCAATAGTGACGAGCAGTACTTC. Translating gives CATSSNSDEQYF.

The rearrangement links TRBV6-5 to TRBJ1-1, with a weak D call TRBD1 (5 bases). CDR1 is MNHEY, CDR2 SVGAGI, per germline. The CDR3 has 14 residues. V lost 0 bases and J 3 bases, leaving 8 bases between the germline ends. The CDR3: CASSYSGGHTEAFF. The CDR3 nucleotides are TGTGCCAGCAGTTACTCTGGGGGTCACACTGAAGCTTTCTTT.

CDR3 residues: CASMGSGQGTPYEQYF. The CDR3 DNA is TGTGCCAGCATGGGCAGCGGACAGGGGACCCCCTACGAGCAGTACTTC. This chain links TRBV27 with TRBJ2-7, with TRBD1 matching 9 bases. The length of the CDR3 is 16 residues. From germline, CDR1 is MNHEY and CDR2 SMNVEV (reference sequence). V shed 7 bases and J 2 bases; nucleotides not matched to a gene: 12.

The chain is built from TRBV5-1 and TRBJ1-2; tentative D call: TRBD1 (5 bases). The CDR3 is made up of 15 amino acids. Germline V gene sequence: CDR1 SGHRS, CDR2 YFSETQ. V lost 2 bases and J 0 bases, leaving 11 bases between the germline ends. CDR3 in amino acids: CASSFTGPANYGYTF. The CDR3 coding sequence is TGCGCCAGCAGCTTCACAGGCCCTGCTAACTATGGCTACACCTTC.

The table lists this clonotype with a count of one. This chain connects TRBV7-6 to TRBJ2-1; D is possibly TRBD2 (5 bases). V was shortened by 1 base and J by 0 bases, with 7 bases between the two germline ends. The V gene's germline CDR1 is SGHVS and CDR2 FNYEAQ. This CDR3 is 15 amino acids long. The CDR3: CASSLVGGSYNEQFF. The CDR3, as DNA: TGTGCCAGCAGCTTAGTCGGAGGCTCCTACAATGAGCAGTTCTTC.